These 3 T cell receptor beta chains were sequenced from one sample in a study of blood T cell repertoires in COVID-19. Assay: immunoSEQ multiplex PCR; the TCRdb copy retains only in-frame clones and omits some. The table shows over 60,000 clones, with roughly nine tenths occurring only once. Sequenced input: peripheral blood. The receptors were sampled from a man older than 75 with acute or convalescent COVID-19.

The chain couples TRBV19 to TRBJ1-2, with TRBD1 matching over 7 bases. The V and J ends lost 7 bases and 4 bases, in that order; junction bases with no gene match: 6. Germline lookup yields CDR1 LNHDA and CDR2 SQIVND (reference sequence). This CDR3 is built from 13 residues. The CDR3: CASTRQGLYGYTF. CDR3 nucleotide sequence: TGTGCCAGTACGAGACAGGGTCTCTATGGCTACACCTTC.

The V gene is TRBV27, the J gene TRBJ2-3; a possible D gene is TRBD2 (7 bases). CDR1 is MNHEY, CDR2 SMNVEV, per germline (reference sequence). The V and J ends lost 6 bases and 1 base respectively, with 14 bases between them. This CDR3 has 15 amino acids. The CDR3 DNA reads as TGTGCCAGCAGCCTCGGGGGGCCGGGCACAGATACGCAGTATTTT. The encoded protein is CASSLGGPGTDTQYF.

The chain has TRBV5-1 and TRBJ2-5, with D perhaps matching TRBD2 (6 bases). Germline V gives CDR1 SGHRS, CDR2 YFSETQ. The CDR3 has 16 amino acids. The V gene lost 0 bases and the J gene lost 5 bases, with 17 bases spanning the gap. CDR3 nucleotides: TGCGCCAGCAGCTTGGCGGGGGATACTAAGGGGGAGACCCAGTACTTC. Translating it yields CASSLAGDTKGETQYF.